The T cell receptor (beta chain) described here comes from a study of blood T cells in healthy people across ages. This CDR3 is built from 16 residues. V dropped 2 bases and J dropped 4; count of bases not matched to a gene: 9. Germline-derived CDR1 and CDR2 are MGHRA and YSYEKL. With a J-beta primer mix and a sample-barcoded 5' primer, a second PCR ran 7 to 11 cycles. From the 5' RACE reads, TCRdb called clonotypes with MiXCR, one entry per CDR3 protein. The data contain around 1,000,000 distinct CDR3 sequences, roughly a quarter of them seen just once; the ten biggest clones take up approximately 0.71%. This sample was shared with a second study, whose subject was T cells of mothers and their children. That paper adds: At a rate of about 1.5 ug per 15 ul, cDNA synthesis received all of the extracted RNA.

The sequencing input was blood. The origin of this receptor is a girl aged 2-15 years in good health. The chain uses TRBV4-1 and TRBJ1-2, with TRBD1 identical over 8 bases. Written as DNA, the CDR3 is TGCGCCAGCAGCCAACGGGGGACAGGAAACCCCTATGGCTACACCTTC. This sequence encodes CASSQRGTGNPYGYTF.